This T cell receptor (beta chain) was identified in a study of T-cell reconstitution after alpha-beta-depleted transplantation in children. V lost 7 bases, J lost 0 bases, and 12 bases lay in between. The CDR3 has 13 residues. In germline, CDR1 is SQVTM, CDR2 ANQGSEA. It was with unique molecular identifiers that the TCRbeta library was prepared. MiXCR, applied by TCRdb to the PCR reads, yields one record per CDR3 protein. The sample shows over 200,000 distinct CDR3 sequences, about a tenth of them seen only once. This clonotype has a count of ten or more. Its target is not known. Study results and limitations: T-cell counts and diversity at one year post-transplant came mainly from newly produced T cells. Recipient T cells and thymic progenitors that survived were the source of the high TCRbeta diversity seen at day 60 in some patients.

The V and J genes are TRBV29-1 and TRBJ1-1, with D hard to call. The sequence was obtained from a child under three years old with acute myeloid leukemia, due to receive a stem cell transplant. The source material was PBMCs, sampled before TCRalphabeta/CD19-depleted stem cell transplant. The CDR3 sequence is CSAVLVLNTEAFF. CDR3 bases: TGCAGCGCAGTCCTTGTCCTGAACACTGAAGCTTTCTTT.